This TCR beta chain was identified in a study of blood T cell repertoires in COVID-19. Here immunoSEQ multiplex PCR was the method, and the copy in TCRdb shows in-frame clones only, minus some. The table records 250,000 to 300,000 clones, approximately 91% of them present only once. Germline V gives CDR1 SGDLS, CDR2 YYNGEE. The CDR3 is made up of 15 amino acids. Unmatched junction bases numbered 5, after V lost 1 base and J lost 5 bases. Ages ranged from 18 to 89 years, with residence in 24 US areas. V gene TRBV9 combines with J gene TRBJ2-5; 10 nucleotides match TRBD2. This clonotype was sampled from a woman between 40 and 55 years old with acute COVID-19. The sequenced sample was PBMCs or T cells enriched from blood (not recorded which). CDR3 coding DNA: TGTGCCAGCAGCGTAACTAGCGGGACTCGGGAGACCCAGTACTTC. Translating it yields CASSVTSGTRETQYF. The complete variable domain, with remaining parts taken from reference TRBV9 and TRBJ2-5, reads DSGVTQTPKHLITATGQRVTLRCSPRSGDLSVYWYQQSLDQGLQFLIQYYNGEERAKGNILERFSAQQFPDLHSELNLSSLELGDSALYFCASSVTSGTRETQYFGPGTRLLVL.